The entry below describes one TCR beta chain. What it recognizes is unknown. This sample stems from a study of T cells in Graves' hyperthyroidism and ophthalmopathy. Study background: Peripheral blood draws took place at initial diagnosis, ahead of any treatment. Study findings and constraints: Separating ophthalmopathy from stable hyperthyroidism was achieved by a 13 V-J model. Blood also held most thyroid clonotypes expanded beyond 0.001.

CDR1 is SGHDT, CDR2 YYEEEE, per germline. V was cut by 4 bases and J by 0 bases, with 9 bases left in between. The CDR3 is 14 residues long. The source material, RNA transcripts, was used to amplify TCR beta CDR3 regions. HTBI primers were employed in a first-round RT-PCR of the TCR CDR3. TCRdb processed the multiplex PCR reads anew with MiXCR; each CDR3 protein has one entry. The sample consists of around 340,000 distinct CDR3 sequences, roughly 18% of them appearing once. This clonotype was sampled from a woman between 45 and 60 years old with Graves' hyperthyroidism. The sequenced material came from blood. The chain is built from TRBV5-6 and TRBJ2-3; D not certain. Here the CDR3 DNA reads TGTGCCAGCAGCAACCCCGGAAGCACAGATACGCAGTATTTT. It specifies CASSNPGSTDTQYF.